The 32 T cell receptor beta chains reported below all come from one sample, sequenced in a study of cytomegalovirus exposure and HLA in healthy donors. PCR primers comprised 60 Vbeta and 13 Jbeta primers. The repertoire was sequenced with immunoSEQ multiplex PCR; TCRdb's copy has only in-frame clones and lacks some. The data contain 150,000 to 200,000 clones, 78% of them seen just once; the ten biggest clones take up roughly 13%. The sequencing sample was made of PBMCs. The receptors were gathered from a woman in her thirties in good health and CMV-seropositive.

V and J are TRBV9 and TRBJ1-3; D gene unclear. The CDR3 runs to 15 residues. The V gene lost 0 bases and the J gene lost 0 bases, with 7 bases spanning the gap. Germline V gene sequence: CDR1 SGDLS, CDR2 YYNGEE. The chain's CDR3 is CASSVAATSGNTIYF. The DNA for the CDR3 is TGTGCCAGCAGCGTAGCAGCGACCTCTGGAAACACCATATATTTT.

This chain connects TRBV6-5 to TRBJ1-1; D unclear. The CDR3 runs to 13 residues. Per the germline V gene, CDR1 is MNHEY and CDR2 is SVGAGI. V lost 2 bases to trimming and J lost 3 bases, with 7 bases between them. The CDR3 loop reads CASSYETDTEAFF. In nucleotides, the CDR3 is TGTGCCAGCAGTTACGAAACTGACACTGAAGCTTTCTTT.

J is TRBJ2-7 and V is TRBV7-8; TRBD2 matches at 10 bases. Germline CDR1 reads SGHVS; CDR2 reads FQNEAQ. The V segment lost 6 bases and the J segment 3 bases; nucleotides outside the gene matches: 5. The CDR3 sequence is 14 residues long. The CDR3 region is CASSASGGNYEQYF. CDR3 coding DNA: TGTGCCAGCAGTGCTAGCGGGGGAAACTACGAGCAGTACTTC.

This sequence joins TRBV5-6 and TRBJ2-7; TRBD1 agrees at 11 bases. This CDR3 region has 15 residues. Germline CDR1 reads SGHDT; CDR2 reads YYEEEE. V lost 4 bases, J lost 2 bases, and 5 bases stayed unmatched. The CDR3 sequence is CASSLGTGGTYEQYF. DNA for the CDR3: TGTGCCAGCAGCCTCGGGACAGGGGGGACCTACGAGCAGTACTTC.

The V call is TRBV13, the J call TRBJ1-1; D gene ambiguous. This CDR3 is 12 amino acids long. Germline assignment: CDR1 PRHDT and CDR2 FYEKMQ (reference sequence). V lost 5 bases and J lost 10, with 14 bases in between. The CDR3 here is CASSLGFYRAFF. For the CDR3, the DNA is TGTGCCAGCAGCCTCGGATTTTACAGAGCTTTCTTT.

V is TRBV10-3 and J is TRBJ1-5; 7 bases match TRBD1. V shed 0 bases, J shed 6 bases, and the junction held 5 bases outside the gene matches. Germline loops: CDR1 ENHRY, CDR2 SYGVKD. The CDR3 is 15 amino acids. CDR3 DNA sequence: TGTGCCATCAGTGAGTCGACAGGGTGGGGTCAGCCCCAGCATTTT. Translated, it gives CAISESTGWGQPQHF.

This clone has just one count. The chain links TRBV6-6 to TRBJ1-1; D gene uncertain. Trimming shortened V by 0 bases and J by 2 bases, and 7 bases separated the two germline ends. CDR1 MNHNY and CDR2 SVGAGI come from the germline V gene (reference sequence). This CDR3 is built from 14 residues. CDR3 in amino acids: CASSYSPVNTEAFF. The CDR3 nucleotides read TGTGCCAGCAGTTACTCTCCCGTTAACACTGAAGCTTTCTTT.

The V gene is TRBV5-4, the J gene TRBJ2-7; 7 bases are shared with TRBD1. V trimming: 4 bases; J trimming: 4 bases; junction bases outside the gene matches: 8. The CDR3 contains 14 residues. Germline V gives CDR1 SGHNT, CDR2 YYREEE (reference sequence). The CDR3 sequence: CASSPNDRAYEQYF. CDR3 DNA: TGTGCCAGCAGCCCTAACGACAGGGCATACGAGCAGTACTTC. The full variable domain, its missing parts supplied by reference TRBV5-4 and TRBJ2-7, is ETGVTQSPTHLIKTRGQQVTLRCSSQSGHNTVSWYQQALGQGPQFIFQYYREEENGRGNFPPRFSGLQFPNYSSELNVNALELDDSALYLCASSPNDRAYEQYFGPGTRLTVT.

The rearrangement links TRBV5-1 to TRBJ2-1; D not resolved. Looked up from germline, CDR1 is SGHRS and CDR2 is YFSETQ. V was shortened by 0 bases and J by 10 bases, with 8 bases between the two germline ends. This CDR3 spans 12 amino acids. CDR3: CASSLEGAEQFF. The CDR3 DNA follows: TGCGCCAGCAGCTTGGAAGGAGCGGAGCAGTTCTTC.

The chain recombines TRBV15 with TRBJ2-3, with 13 bases fitting TRBD2. CDR3 length: 16 amino acids. From germline, CDR1 is LNHNV and CDR2 YYDKDF (reference sequence). V lost 0 bases to trimming and J lost 4 bases; unmatched junction nucleotides: 1. The CDR3 is CATSRDGLAGADTQYF. In nucleotides, the CDR3 is TGTGCCACCAGCAGAGACGGACTAGCGGGAGCAGATACGCAGTATTTT. The full variable domain, completed using reference TRBV15 and TRBJ2-3, is DAMVIQNPRYQVTQFGKPVTLSCSQTLNHNVMYWYQQKSSQAPKLLFHYYDKDFNNEADTPDNFQSRRPNTSFCFLDIRSPGLGDTAMYLCATSRDGLAGADTQYFGPGTRLTVL.

The chain recombines TRBV27 with TRBJ1-2, with 7 bases matching TRBD1. This CDR3 comprises 14 residues. CDR1 is MNHEY, CDR2 SMNVEV, per germline (reference sequence). V shed 5 bases, J shed 3 bases, and the junction held 6 bases outside the gene matches. The DNA for the CDR3 is TGTGCCAGCAGTAACAGGGGAGGCCACTATGGCTACACCTTC. Translation: CASSNRGGHYGYTF.

The chain combines TRBV13 with TRBJ1-1; D is possibly TRBD1 (6 bases). CDR1 is PRHDT and CDR2 is FYEKMQ in the germline V gene (reference sequence). This CDR3 comprises 12 residues. V lost 4 bases to trimming and J lost 7 bases, with 10 bases between them. CDR3: CASSSTGSEAFF. Written as DNA, the CDR3 is TGTGCCAGCAGCTCCACAGGGAGTGAAGCTTTCTTT. The variable domain in full, with the rest retrieved from reference TRBV13 and TRBJ1-1, is AAGVIQSPRHLIKEKRETATLKCYPIPRHDTVYWYQQGPGQDPQFLISFYEKMQSDKGSIPDRFSAQQFSDYHSELNMSSLELGDSALYFCASSSTGSEAFFGQGTRLTVV.

The rearrangement joins TRBV7-9 to TRBJ2-2, with D possibly TRBD2 on 7 matching bases. This CDR3 is built from 17 residues. Germline-derived CDR1 and CDR2 are SEHNR and FQNEAQ (reference sequence). Trimming pared 6 bases from V and 4 bases from J, leaving 21 bases between. The CDR3 nucleotides are TGTGCCAGCAGGGGAGGGCCTTACCAAGGGGGCACCGGGGAGCTGTTTTTT. This sequence encodes CASRGGPYQGGTGELFF.

The rearrangement joins TRBV7-2 to TRBJ2-7, with 9 nucleotides matching TRBD2. V shed 1 base, J shed 3 bases, and the junction held 10 bases outside the gene matches. The V gene's germline CDR1 is SGHTA and CDR2 FQGNSA. This CDR3 region has 17 residues. Written as DNA, the CDR3 is TGTGCCAGCAGCTTAGGGGCGCGGAGCGGGAGGAGCTACGAGCAGTACTTC. Its protein product is CASSLGARSGRSYEQYF.

The chain is built from TRBV5-1 and TRBJ1-1; 9 bases are shared with TRBD1. CDR3 length: 13 amino acids. Germline V gene data show CDR1 as SGHRS and CDR2 as YFSETQ. J was trimmed by 10 bases and V by 3 bases; bases with no gene match: 7. CDR3 coding DNA: TGCGCCAGCAGCTCTACAGGGGGCTCATCAGCTTTCTTT. Translating it yields CASSSTGGSSAFF.

The V and J genes are TRBV2 and TRBJ1-5, with a possible D match to TRBD1 (5 bases). The CDR3 is 15 residues long. Trimming stripped 4 bases from V and 0 bases from J, with 10 bases between. CDR1 and CDR2 from the germline V gene are SNHLY and FYNNEI. The CDR3 sequence: CASSGREYSNQPQHF. CDR3 nucleotide sequence: TGTGCCAGCAGTGGCAGGGAATATAGCAATCAGCCCCAGCATTTT.

This chain links TRBV2 with TRBJ1-1, with TRBD1 identical over 8 bases. After removal of 3 bases from V and 0 bases from J, the junction contained 6 bases not matched to a gene. The CDR3 contains 16 residues. Germline CDR1 SNHLY, CDR2 FYNNEI. The CDR3, as DNA: TGTGCCAGCAGTGACCGAGGGGACAGGTTGAACACTGAAGCTTTCTTT. Encoded protein: CASSDRGDRLNTEAFF.

The chain is built from TRBV30 and TRBJ2-1; tentatively, D is TRBD2 (5 bases). The CDR3 runs to 13 residues. Germline V gene sequence: CDR1 GTSNPN, CDR2 SVGIG (reference sequence). V was shortened by 0 bases and J by 7 bases, with 10 bases between the two germline ends. Here the CDR3 DNA reads TGTGCCTGGAGTGTTGGACTTTCTAATGAGCAGTTCTTC. Its translation is CAWSVGLSNEQFF.

The genes are TRBV5-1 and TRBJ2-3; tentatively, D is TRBD1 (6 bases). Deletions cut 0 bases from V and 0 bases from J, with 8 bases between. This CDR3 has 15 amino acids. Looked up from germline, CDR1 is SGHRS and CDR2 is YFSETQ. This CDR3 reads CASSLGTASTDTQYF. The DNA for the CDR3 is TGCGCCAGCAGCTTGGGGACAGCTAGCACAGATACGCAGTATTTT.

The chain carries TRBV7-3 and TRBJ1-1; D is undetermined. Germline CDR1 is SGHTA and CDR2 is FQGTGA. The CDR3 extends over 13 amino acids. V was clipped by 1 base and J by 3 bases, with 6 bases between them. Here the CDR3 reads CASSLNTDTEAFF. The CDR3 DNA reads as TGTGCCAGCAGCTTAAACACCGACACTGAAGCTTTCTTT.

V is TRBV28 and J is TRBJ1-2; D gene unclear. Germline values: CDR1 MDHEN, CDR2 SYDVKM. Trimming took 7 bases from V and 4 from J, leaving 10 bases between them. This CDR3 comprises 12 residues. CDR3 protein: CASMRGTYGYTF. The CDR3 coding sequence is TGTGCCAGCATGCGGGGTACCTATGGCTACACCTTC.

The V gene is TRBV4-3, the J gene TRBJ2-7, with a tentative D call TRBD1 (6 bases). Germline CDR1 and CDR2: LGHNA and YSLEER. V lost 0 bases and J 0 bases, leaving 15 bases between the germline ends. This CDR3 region has 17 residues. The CDR3 sequence: CASSQDIGTQFSYEQYF. CDR3 nucleotides: TGCGCCAGCAGCCAAGATATTGGGACACAATTCTCCTACGAGCAGTACTTC.

The chain has TRBV5-8 and TRBJ1-6; no definite D call. Trimming took 2 bases from V and 9 from J, leaving 12 bases between them. The CDR3 is 14 residues long. Germline CDR1 SGHTS, CDR2 YDEGEE. The DNA of the CDR3 is TGTGCCAGCAGCTTCCAGCGAAGGATTTCACCCCTCCACTTT. It translates to CASSFQRRISPLHF.

This clone was observed a few times. The chain uses TRBV6-4 and TRBJ2-1; 11 nucleotides line up with TRBD2. Germline V gene sequence: CDR1 MRHNA, CDR2 SNTAGT. After removal of 11 bases from V and 9 bases from J, the junction contained 15 bases not matched to a gene. The CDR3 extends over 15 amino acids. In DNA, the CDR3 is TGTGCCGGGCAACTACTAGCGGGGGTCGTGGGTGAGCAGTTCTTC. Its translation is CAGQLLAGVVGEQFF.

This chain uses TRBV5-6 with TRBJ2-7, with TRBD1 matching 7 bases. After removal of 0 bases from V and 5 bases from J, the junction contained 5 bases not matched to a gene. Germline CDR1 SGHDT, CDR2 YYEEEE. The CDR3 spans 14 residues. The CDR3 spells CASSLEQGVNEQYF. Here the CDR3 DNA reads TGTGCCAGCAGCTTGGAGCAGGGGGTCAACGAGCAGTACTTC.

This sequence joins TRBV5-6 and TRBJ1-6; 7 positions match TRBD1. This CDR3 is 17 amino acids long. V lost 5 bases and J lost 0; bases outside the gene matches: 8. Germline lookup yields CDR1 SGHDT and CDR2 YYEEEE. CDR3 amino acids: CASSSWHRGSYNSPLHF. CDR3 nucleotide sequence: TGTGCCAGCAGTTCTTGGCACAGGGGCTCCTATAATTCACCCCTCCACTTT.

The gene calls are TRBV30 and TRBJ1-2; 8 positions agree with TRBD1. The CDR3 contains 13 residues. Germline CDR1 and CDR2: GTSNPN and SVGIG (reference sequence). J gave up 4 bases and V 5 bases, and 6 bases lay outside the gene matches. The CDR3 loop is CAWSQGASYGYTF. The CDR3 nucleotides read TGTGCCTGGTCCCAGGGGGCGAGCTATGGCTACACCTTC. Full variable domain (missing parts from reference TRBV30 and TRBJ1-2): SQTIHQWPATLVQPVGSPLSLECTVEGTSNPNLYWYRQAAGRGLQLLFYSVGIGQISSEVPQNLSASRPQDRQFILSSKKLLLSDSGFYLCAWSQGASYGYTFGSGTRLTVV.

This chain connects TRBV7-6 to TRBJ2-5; weak D call: TRBD1 (5 bases). The germline V gene encodes CDR1 SGHVS and CDR2 FNYEAQ. The ends were cut back, 0 bases at V and 1 base at J, with 9 bases in the middle. The CDR3 consists of 15 residues. The CDR3 protein is CASSLAVGPQETQYF. As DNA, the CDR3 is TGTGCCAGCAGCTTAGCTGTGGGGCCCCAAGAGACCCAGTACTTC.

The genes are TRBV5-1 and TRBJ2-3; D is possibly TRBD2 (7 bases). V lost 2 bases to trimming and J lost 2 bases, with 12 bases between them. The CDR3 totals 15 residues. Germline V gives CDR1 SGHRS, CDR2 YFSETQ. The CDR3 DNA follows: TGCGCCAGCAGCTTTAGGGGGGGGTCCACAGATACGCAGTATTTT. Its protein is CASSFRGGSTDTQYF.

This clone has a single count. The chain combines TRBV2 with TRBJ2-1, with 9 bases matching TRBD2. Unmatched junction bases numbered 4, after V lost 1 base and J lost 6 bases. CDR1 SNHLY and CDR2 FYNNEI come from the germline V gene. This CDR3 spans 15 amino acids. CDR3 coding DNA: TGTGCCAGCAGTGAAGAAGGACTAGCGCTCAATGAGCAGTTCTTC. Encoded protein: CASSEEGLALNEQFF.

This chain uses TRBV30 with TRBJ1-1, with no clear D. Trimming shortened V by 4 bases and J by 3 bases, and 9 bases separated the two germline ends. This CDR3 region has 12 residues. Germline loops: CDR1 GTSNPN, CDR2 SVGIG (reference sequence). The CDR3 DNA reads as TGTGCCTGGAAACCTGCGGACACTGAAGCTTTCTTT. Its translation is CAWKPADTEAFF. Supplemented by reference TRBV30 and TRBJ1-1, the full variable domain reads SQTIHQWPATLVQPVGSPLSLECTVEGTSNPNLYWYRQAAGRGLQLLFYSVGIGQISSEVPQNLSASRPQDRQFILSSKKLLLSDSGFYLCAWKPADTEAFFGQGTRLTVV.

The V gene is TRBV4-2, the J gene TRBJ1-1; possibly TRBD1 for D (5 bases). V lost 2 bases, J lost 7 bases, and 20 bases lay in between. Germline assignment: CDR1 LGHNA and CDR2 YNFKEQ. This CDR3 spans 16 amino acids. CDR3 protein: CASSQLLQAGNHEAFF. DNA for the CDR3: TGTGCCAGCAGCCAACTACTACAGGCGGGGAATCATGAAGCTTTCTTT.